This T cell receptor beta chain was documented in a study of OX40 agonist ivuxolimab in advanced cancers. J lost 0 bases, V lost 5 bases, and 11 bases had no gene match. The CDR3 sequence is 16 residues long. Germline assignment: CDR1 SGHKS and CDR2 YYEKEE (reference sequence). Repertoires were generated with immunoSEQ multiplex PCR, while TCRdb's copy carries only in-frame clones and drops some. The profile shows tens of thousands of clones, 91% of them singletons. The sequence was obtained from an adult with an advanced solid tumor such as melanoma, head and neck, liver or kidney cancer. This chain connects TRBV5-5 to TRBJ2-7, with TRBD1 matching over 7 bases. This sample comprised CD4+ or CD8+ T cells sorted from blood, obtained in a trial of the OX40 agonist ivuxolimab. The CDR3 bases are TGTGCCAGCAGTTTGTCTCCGGGACAGAGCTCCTACGAGCAGTACTTC. It yields the protein CASSLSPGQSSYEQYF.